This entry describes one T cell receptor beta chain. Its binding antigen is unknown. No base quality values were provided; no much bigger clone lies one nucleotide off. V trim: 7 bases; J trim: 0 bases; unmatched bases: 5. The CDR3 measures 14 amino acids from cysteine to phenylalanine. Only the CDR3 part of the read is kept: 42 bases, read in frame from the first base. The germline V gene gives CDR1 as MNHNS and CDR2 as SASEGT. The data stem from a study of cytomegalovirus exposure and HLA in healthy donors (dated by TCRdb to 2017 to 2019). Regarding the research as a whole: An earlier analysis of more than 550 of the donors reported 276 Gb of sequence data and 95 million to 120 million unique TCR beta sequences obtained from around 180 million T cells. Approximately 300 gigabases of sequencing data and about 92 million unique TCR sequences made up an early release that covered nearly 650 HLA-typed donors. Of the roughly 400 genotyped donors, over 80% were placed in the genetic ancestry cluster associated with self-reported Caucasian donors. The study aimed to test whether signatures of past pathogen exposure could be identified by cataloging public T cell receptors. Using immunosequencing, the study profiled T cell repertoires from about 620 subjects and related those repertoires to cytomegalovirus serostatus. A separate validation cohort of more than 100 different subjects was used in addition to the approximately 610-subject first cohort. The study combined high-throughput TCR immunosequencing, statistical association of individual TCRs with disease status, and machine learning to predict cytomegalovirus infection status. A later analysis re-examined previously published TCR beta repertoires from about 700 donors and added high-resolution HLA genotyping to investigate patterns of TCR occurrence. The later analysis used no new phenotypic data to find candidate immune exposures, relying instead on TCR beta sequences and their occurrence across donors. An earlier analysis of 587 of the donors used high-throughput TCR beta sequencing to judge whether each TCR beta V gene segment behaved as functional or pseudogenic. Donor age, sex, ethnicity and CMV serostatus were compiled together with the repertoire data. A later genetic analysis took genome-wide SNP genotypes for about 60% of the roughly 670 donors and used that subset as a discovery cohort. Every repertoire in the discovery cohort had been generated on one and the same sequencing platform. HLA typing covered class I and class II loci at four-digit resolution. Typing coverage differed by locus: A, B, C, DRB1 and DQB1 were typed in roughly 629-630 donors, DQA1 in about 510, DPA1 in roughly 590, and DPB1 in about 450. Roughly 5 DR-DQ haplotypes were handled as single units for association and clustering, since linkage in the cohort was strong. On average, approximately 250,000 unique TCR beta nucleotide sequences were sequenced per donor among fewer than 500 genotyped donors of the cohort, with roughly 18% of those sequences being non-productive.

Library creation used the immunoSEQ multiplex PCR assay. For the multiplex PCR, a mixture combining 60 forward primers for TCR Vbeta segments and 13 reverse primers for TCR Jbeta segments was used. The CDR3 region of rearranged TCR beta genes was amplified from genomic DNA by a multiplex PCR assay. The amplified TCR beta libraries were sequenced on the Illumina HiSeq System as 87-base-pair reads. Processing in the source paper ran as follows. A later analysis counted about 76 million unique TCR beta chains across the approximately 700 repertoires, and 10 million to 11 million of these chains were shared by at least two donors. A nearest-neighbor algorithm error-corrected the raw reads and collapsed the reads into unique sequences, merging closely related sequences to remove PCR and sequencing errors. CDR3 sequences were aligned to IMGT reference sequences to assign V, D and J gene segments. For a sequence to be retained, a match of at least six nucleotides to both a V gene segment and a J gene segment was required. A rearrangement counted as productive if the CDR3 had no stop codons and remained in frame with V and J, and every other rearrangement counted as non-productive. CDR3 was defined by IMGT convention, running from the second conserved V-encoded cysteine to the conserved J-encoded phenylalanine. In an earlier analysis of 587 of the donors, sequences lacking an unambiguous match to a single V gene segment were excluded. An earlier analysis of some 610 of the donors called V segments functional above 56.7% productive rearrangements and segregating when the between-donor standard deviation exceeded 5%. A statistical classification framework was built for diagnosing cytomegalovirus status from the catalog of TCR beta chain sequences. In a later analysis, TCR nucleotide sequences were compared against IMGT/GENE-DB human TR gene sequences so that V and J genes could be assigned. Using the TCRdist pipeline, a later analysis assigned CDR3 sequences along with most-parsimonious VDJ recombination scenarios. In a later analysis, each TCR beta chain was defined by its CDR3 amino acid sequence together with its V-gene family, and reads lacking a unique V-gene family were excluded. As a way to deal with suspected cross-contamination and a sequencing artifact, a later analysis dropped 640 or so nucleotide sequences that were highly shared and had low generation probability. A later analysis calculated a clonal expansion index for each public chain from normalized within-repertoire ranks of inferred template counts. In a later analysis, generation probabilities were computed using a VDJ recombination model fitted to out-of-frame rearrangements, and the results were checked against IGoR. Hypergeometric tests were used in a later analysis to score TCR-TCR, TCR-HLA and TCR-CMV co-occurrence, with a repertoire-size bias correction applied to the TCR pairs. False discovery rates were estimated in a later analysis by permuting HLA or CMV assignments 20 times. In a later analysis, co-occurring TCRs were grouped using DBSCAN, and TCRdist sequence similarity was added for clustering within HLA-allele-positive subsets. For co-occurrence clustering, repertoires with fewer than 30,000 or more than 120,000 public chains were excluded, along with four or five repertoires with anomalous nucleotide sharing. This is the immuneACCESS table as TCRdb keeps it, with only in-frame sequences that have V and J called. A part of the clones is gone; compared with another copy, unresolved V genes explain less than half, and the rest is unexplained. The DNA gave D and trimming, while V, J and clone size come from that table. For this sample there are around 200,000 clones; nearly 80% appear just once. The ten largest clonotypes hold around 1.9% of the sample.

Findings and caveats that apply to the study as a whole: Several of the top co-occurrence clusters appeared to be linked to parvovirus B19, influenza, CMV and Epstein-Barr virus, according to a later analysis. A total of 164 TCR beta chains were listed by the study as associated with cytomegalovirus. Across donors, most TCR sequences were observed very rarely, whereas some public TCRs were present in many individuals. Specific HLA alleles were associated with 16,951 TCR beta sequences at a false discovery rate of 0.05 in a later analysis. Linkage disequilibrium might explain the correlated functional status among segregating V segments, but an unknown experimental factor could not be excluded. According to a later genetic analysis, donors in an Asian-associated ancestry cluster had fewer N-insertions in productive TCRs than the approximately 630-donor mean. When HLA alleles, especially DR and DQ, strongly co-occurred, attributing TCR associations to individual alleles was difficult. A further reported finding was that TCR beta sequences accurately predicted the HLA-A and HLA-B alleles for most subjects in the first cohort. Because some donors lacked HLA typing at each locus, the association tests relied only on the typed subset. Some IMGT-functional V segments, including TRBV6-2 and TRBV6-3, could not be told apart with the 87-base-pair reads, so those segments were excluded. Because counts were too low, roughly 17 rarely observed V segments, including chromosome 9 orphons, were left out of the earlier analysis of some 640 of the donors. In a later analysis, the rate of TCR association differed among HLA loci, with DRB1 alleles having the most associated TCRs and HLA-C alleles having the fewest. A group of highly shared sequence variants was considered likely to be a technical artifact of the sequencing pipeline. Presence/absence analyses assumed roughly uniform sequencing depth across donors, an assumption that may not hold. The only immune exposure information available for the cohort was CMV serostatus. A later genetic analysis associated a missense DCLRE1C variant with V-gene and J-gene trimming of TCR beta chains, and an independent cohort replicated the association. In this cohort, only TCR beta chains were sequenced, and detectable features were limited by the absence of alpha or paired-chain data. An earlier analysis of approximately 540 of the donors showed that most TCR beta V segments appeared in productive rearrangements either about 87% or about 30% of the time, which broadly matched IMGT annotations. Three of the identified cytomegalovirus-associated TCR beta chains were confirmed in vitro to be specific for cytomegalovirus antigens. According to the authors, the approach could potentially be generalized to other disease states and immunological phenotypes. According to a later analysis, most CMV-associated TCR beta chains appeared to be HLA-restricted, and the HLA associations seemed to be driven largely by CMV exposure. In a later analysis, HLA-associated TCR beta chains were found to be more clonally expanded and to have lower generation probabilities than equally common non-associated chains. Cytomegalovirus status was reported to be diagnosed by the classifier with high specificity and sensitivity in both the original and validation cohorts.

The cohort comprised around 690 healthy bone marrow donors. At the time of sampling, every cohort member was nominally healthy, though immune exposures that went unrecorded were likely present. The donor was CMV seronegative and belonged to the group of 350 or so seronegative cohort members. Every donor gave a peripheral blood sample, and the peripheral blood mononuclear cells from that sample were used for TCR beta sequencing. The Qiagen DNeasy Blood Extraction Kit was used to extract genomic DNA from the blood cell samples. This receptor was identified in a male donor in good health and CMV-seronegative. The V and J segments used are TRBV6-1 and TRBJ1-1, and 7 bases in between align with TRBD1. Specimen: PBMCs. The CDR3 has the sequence CASTQDRMNTEAFF. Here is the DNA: TGTGCCAGCACCCAGGACAGGATGAACACTGAAGCTTTCTTT.